The text below deals with one TCR beta chain. Possible read error: a much larger clone is one base away. This sample was included in a study of blood T cells in healthy people across ages. Each individual donor underwent a draw of ten milliliters of peripheral blood. Isolating PBMCs gave at least 6.5 million of these cells per sample. Primed by a sample-barcoded 5' primer and a J-beta primer mix, a second PCR proceeded for about 6 to 12 cycles. TCRdb reprocessed the 5' RACE reads with MiXCR, giving one entry per CDR3 protein. The sample contains hundreds of thousands of distinct CDR3 sequences, 45% to 50% of which appear only once. V was shortened by 4 bases and J by 7 bases, with 17 bases between the two germline ends. CDR1 SQVTM and CDR2 ANQGSEA come from the germline V gene. This CDR3 contains 13 residues.

This sequence was found in a woman aged 60-75 years in good health. The genes are TRBV29-1 and TRBJ2-7; D assignment may be TRBD1 or TRBD2 (5 bases each). The sample taken for sequencing was blood. CDR3 sequence reads: CSVGGTLRTEQYF. In DNA form, the CDR3 reads TGCAGCGTTGGGGGGACCCTGCGTACTGAGCAGTACTTC.